This T cell receptor beta chain derives from a study of shared clonotypes between healthy human individuals. Study conclusions and caveats: Non-shared clonotypes displayed generation probabilities falling below those of clonotypes present in all four donors. Clonotype sharing among donors, it was expected, would be affected by sequencing depth.

TCRdb keeps only in-frame clones here, not all; method: immunoSEQ multiplex PCR. The sample yields hundreds of thousands of clones, 95% to 97% seen once. V lost 5 bases and J lost 2; bases outside the gene matches: 12. Germline assignment: CDR1 SGHVS and CDR2 FQNEAQ. The CDR3 has 19 amino acids. To note about this clone: The target antigen is unknown.

Splitting the CD4+ cells yielded a CD45RA+ naive subset and a CD45RA-negative memory subset. The sequencing input was naive CD4+ T cells sorted from blood. The subset here: CD45RA+ positively selected. The gene calls are TRBV7-8 and TRBJ2-6, with 10 bases that match TRBD1. The source is a woman in her 30s in good health. DNA for the CDR3: TGTGCCAGCAGCAAGACAGGGGGCGCGAAGTCTACTGGGGCCAACGTCCTGACTTTC. As protein: CASSKTGGAKSTGANVLTF.